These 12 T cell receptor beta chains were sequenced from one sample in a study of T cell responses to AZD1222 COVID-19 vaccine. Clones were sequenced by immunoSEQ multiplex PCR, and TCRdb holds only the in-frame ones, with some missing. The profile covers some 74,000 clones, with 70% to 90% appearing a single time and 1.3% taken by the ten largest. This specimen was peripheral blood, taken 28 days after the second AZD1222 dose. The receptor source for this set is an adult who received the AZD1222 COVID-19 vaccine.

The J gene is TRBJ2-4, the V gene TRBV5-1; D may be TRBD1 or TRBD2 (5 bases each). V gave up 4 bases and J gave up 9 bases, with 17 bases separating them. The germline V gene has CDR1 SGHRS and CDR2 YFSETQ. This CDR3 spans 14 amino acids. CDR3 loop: CASSVRNEGSIQYF. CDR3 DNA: TGCGCCAGCAGCGTCCGGAACGAGGGGAGCATTCAGTACTTC.

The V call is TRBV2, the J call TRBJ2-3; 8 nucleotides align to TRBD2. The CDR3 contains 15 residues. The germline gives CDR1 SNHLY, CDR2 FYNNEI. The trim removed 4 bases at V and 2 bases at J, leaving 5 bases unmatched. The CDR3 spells CASSGPSGYTDTQYF. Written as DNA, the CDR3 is TGTGCCAGCAGTGGCCCTAGCGGGTACACAGATACGCAGTATTTT.

CDR3 in DNA: TGTGCCAGCTCACCACAGGAGGGGGCCGGGGAGCAGTACTTC. Translated, it gives CASSPQEGAGEQYF. The chain links TRBV18 to TRBJ2-7; the D gene is possibly TRBD1 (7 bases). The germline V gene has CDR1 KGHSH and CDR2 LQKENI. The V end lost 1 base, the J end lost 7 bases, and 14 bases lay between the germline ends. The CDR3 covers 14 residues.

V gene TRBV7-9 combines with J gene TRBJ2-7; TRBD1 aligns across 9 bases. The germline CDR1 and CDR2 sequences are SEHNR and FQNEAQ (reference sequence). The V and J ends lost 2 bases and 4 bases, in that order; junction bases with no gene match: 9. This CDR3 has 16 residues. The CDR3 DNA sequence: TGTGCCAGCAGCTTAAGTGGGGGGACAGGGTTATACGAGCAGTACTTC. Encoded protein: CASSLSGGTGLYEQYF.

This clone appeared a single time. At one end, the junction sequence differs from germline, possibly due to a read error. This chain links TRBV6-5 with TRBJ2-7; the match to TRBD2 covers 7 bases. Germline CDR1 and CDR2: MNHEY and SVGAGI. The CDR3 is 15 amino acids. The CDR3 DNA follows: TGTGCCACCAGTCCGGCTAGCGGAGGCTCCTACGAGCAGTACTTC. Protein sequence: CATSPASGGSYEQYF.

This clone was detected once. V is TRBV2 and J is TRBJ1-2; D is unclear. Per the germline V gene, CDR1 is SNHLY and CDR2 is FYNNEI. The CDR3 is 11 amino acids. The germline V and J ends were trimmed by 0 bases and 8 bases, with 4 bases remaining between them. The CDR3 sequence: CASSEAQGYTF. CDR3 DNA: TGTGCCAGCAGTGAAGCGCAGGGCTACACCTTC.

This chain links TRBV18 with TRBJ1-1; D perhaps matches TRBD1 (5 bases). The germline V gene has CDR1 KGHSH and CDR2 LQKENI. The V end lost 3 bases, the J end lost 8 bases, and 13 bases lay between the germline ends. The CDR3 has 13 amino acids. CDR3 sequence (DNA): TGTGCCAGCTCACCCCCCGACAGAGCCGAAGCTTTCTTT. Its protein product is CASSPPDRAEAFF.

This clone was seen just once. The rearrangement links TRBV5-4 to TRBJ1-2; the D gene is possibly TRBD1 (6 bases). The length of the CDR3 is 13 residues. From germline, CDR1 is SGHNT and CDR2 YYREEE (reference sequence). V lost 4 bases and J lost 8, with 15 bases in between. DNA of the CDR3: TGTGCCAGCAGCCTACAGGGCGCACAGGGCTACACCTTC. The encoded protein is CASSLQGAQGYTF.

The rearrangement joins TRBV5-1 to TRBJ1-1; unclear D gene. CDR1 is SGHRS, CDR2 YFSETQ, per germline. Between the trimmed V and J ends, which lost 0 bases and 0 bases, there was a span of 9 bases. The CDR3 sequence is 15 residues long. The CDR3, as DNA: TGCGCCAGCAGCTTGGCAGCCGGTATGAACACTGAAGCTTTCTTT. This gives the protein CASSLAAGMNTEAFF.

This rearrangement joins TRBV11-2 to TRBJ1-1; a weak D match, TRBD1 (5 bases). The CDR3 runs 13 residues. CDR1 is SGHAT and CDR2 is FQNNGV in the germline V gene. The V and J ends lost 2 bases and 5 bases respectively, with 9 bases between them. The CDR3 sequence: CASSLPGRTEAFF. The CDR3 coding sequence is TGTGCCAGCAGCTTACCAGGGCGGACTGAAGCTTTCTTT.

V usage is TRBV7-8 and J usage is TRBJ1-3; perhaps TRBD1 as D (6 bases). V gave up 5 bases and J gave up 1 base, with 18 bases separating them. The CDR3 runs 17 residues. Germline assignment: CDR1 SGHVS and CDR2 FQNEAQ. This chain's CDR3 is CASSPKTGTHSGNTIYF. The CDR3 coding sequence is TGTGCCAGCAGCCCGAAGACAGGCACCCATTCTGGAAACACCATATATTTT.

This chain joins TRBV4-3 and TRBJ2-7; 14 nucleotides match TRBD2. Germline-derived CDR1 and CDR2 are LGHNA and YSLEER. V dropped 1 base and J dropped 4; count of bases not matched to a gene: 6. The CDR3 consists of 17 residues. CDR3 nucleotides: TGCGCCAGCAGCCAAGGACAGGGACTAGCGGGAGCTTACGAGCAGTACTTC. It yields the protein CASSQGQGLAGAYEQYF.